One and the same sample provided the 7 T cell receptor beta chains below, sequenced in a study of shared clonotypes between healthy human individuals. The protocol was immunoSEQ multiplex PCR, while the TCRdb copy is restricted to in-frame clones and leaves out a portion. The table shows about 1.5 million clones, with 95% to 99% occurring only once. The sample comprised naive CD4+ T cells sorted from blood. Subset given: CD45RA+ positively selected. These receptor sequences come from a man aged 25 to 40 in good health.

The chain joins TRBV7-8 to TRBJ1-5; a possible D gene is TRBD1 (5 bases). The V gene lost 5 bases and the J gene lost 1 base, with 15 bases spanning the gap. This CDR3 has 16 amino acids. Germline CDR1 SGHVS, CDR2 FQNEAQ. CDR3 sequence reads: CASSPPPGGSNQPQHF. The CDR3 nucleotides read TGTGCCAGCAGCCCTCCACCGGGGGGGAGCAATCAGCCCCAGCATTTT.

The chain links TRBV11-2 to TRBJ2-2; 7 bases fit TRBD1. CDR3 length: 15 amino acids. The V gene end was trimmed by 6 bases and the J gene end by 7 bases; junction bases not matched to a gene: 11. Germline CDR1 and CDR2: SGHAT and FQNNGV. The CDR3 nucleotides read TGTGCCAGCAGGTCGGTGAGGGGGCGACACGGGGAGCTGTTTTTT. Residues: CASRSVRGRHGELFF.

The chain recombines TRBV2 with TRBJ2-5, with 11 bases fitting TRBD1. This CDR3 has 14 amino acids. Germline trimming cut 5 bases from V and 9 bases from J; bases unmatched to any gene: 8. Germline V gene data show CDR1 as SNHLY and CDR2 as FYNNEI. Here the CDR3 DNA reads TGTGCCAGCAGTTTGGACAGGGGGCGGGAGGCCCAGTACTTC. Its protein is CASSLDRGREAQYF.

This sequence joins TRBV6-5 and TRBJ2-2; 8 bases agree with TRBD1. Unmatched junction bases numbered 4, after V lost 6 bases and J lost 4 bases. The CDR3 is 14 amino acids. CDR1 MNHEY and CDR2 SVGAGI come from the germline V gene. In nucleotides, the CDR3 is TGTGCCAGCAGGTTGACAGGGGTCACCGGGGAGCTGTTTTTT. Translation: CASRLTGVTGELFF.

The rearrangement uses TRBV10-3 and TRBJ1-4; weak D call: TRBD1 (5 bases). The CDR3 runs to 13 residues. Trimming cost V 4 bases and J 4 bases, with 7 bases left between them. Germline V gene data show CDR1 as ENHRY and CDR2 as SYGVKD. The CDR3 loop reads CAISGGDNEKLFF. CDR3 DNA: TGTGCCATCAGTGGGGGGGATAATGAAAAACTGTTTTTT.

The chain couples TRBV11-2 to TRBJ2-2; D call uncertain. The V end was cut by 3 bases, the J end by 4 bases, with 6 bases between. Germline loops: CDR1 SGHAT, CDR2 FQNNGV. CDR3 length: 13 amino acids. The CDR3 region has the DNA TGTGCCAGCAGCTTGTTTTTCACCGGGGAGCTGTTTTTT. Residues: CASSLFFTGELFF. Supplemented by reference TRBV11-2 and TRBJ2-2, the full variable domain reads EAGVAQSPRYKIIEKRQSVAFWCNPISGHATLYWYQQILGQGPKLLIQFQNNGVVDDSQLPKDRFSAERLKGVDSTLKIQPAKLEDSAVYLCASSLFFTGELFFGEGSRLTVL.

V usage is TRBV7-6 and J usage is TRBJ2-3, with D possibly being TRBD2 (5 bases). The CDR3 has 15 residues. CDR1 and CDR2 from the germline V gene are SGHVS and FNYEAQ. V was shortened by 1 base and J by 0 bases, with 8 bases between the two germline ends. CDR3 bases: TGTGCCAGCAGCTTAGTTAGGACTAGCACAGATACGCAGTATTTT. It translates to CASSLVRTSTDTQYF.